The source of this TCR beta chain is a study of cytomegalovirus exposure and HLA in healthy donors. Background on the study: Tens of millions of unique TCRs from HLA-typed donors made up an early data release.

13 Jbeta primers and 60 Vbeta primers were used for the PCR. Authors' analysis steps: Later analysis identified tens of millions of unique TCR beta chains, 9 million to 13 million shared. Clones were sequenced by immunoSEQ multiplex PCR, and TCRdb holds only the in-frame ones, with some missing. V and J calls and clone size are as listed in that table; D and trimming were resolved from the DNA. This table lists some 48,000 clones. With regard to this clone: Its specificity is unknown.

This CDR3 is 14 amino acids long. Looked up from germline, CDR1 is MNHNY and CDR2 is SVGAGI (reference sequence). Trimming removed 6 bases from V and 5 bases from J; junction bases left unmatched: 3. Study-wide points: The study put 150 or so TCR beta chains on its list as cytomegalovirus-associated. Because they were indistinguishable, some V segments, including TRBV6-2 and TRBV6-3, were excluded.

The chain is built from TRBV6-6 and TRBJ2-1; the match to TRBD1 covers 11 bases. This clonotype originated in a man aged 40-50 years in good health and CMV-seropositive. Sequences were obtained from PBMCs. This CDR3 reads CASRGQGDHNEQFF. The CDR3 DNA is TGTGCCAGCAGGGGACAGGGGGACCACAATGAGCAGTTCTTC.